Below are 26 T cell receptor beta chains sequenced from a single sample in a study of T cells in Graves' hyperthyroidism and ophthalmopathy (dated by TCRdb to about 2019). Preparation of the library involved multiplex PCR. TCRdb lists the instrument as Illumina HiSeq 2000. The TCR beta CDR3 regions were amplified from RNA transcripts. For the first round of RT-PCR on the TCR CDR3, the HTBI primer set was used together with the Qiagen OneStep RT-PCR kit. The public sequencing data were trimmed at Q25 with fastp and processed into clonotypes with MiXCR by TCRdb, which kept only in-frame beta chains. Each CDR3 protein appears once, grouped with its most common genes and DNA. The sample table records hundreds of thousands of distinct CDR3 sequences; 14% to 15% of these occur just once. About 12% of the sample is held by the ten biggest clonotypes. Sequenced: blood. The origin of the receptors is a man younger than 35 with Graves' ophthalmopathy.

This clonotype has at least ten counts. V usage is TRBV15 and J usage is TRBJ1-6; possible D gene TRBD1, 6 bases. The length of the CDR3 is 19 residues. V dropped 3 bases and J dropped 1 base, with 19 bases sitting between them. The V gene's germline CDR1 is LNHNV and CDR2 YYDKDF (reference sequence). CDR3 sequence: CATSRRGGQSGSYNSPLHF. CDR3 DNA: TGTGCCACCAGCAGGCGGGGGGGGCAGTCTGGATCCTATAATTCACCCCTCCACTTT.

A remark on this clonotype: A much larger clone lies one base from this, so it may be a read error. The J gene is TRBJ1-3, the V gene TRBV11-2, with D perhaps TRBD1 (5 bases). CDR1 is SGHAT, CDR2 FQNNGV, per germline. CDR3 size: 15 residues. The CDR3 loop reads CASSLDGGLGSTIYF. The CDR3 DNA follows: TGTGCCAGCAGCTTAGATGGGGGTCTTGGAAGCACCATATATTTT.

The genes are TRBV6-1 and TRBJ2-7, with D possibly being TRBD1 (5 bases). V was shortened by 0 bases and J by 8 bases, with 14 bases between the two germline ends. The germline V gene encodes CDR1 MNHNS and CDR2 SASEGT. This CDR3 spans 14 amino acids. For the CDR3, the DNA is TGTGCCAGCAGTGAAGCGCCTGGACATAAGAAGCAGTACTTC. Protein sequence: CASSEAPGHKKQYF.

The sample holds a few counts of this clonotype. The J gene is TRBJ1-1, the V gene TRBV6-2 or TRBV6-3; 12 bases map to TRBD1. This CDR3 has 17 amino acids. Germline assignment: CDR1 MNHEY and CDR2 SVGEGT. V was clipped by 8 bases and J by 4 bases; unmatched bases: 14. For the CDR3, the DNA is TGTGCCAGCGAGCAACTGCTGGGGACAGGGGGCGGCACTGAAGCTTTCTTT. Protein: CASEQLLGTGGGTEAFF.

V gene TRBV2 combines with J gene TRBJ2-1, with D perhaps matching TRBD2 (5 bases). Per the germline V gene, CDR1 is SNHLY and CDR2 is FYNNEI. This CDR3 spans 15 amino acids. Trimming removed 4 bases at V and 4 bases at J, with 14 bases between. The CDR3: CASSVGWTPYNEQFF. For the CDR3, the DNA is TGTGCCAGCAGTGTAGGCTGGACTCCGTACAATGAGCAGTTCTTC. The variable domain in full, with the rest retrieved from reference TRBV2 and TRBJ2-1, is EPEVTQTPSHQVTQMGQEVILRCVPISNHLYFYWYRQILGQKVEFLVSFYNNEISEKSEIFDDQFSVERPDGSNFTLKIRSTKLEDSAMYFCASSVGWTPYNEQFFGPGTRLTVL.

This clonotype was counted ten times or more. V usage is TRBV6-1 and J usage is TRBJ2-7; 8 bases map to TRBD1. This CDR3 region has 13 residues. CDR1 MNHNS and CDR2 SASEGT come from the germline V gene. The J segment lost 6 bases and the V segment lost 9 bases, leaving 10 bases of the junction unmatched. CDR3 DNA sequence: TGTGCCAGATCCCGGGACAGGCCATGCGAGCAGTACTTC. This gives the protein CARSRDRPCEQYF.

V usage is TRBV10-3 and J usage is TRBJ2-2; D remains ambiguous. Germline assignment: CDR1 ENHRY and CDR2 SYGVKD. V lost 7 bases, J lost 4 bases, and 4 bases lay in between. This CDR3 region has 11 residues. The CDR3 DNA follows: TGTGCCATCATGTCCACCGGGGAGCTGTTTTTT. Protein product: CAIMSTGELFF.

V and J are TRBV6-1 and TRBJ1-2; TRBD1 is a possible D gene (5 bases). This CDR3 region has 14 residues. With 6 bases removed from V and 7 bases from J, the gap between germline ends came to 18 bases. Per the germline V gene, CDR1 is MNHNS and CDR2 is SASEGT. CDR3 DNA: TGTGCCAGCAGCCTACCCGGGACGCCGGGTGGCTACACCTTC. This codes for CASSLPGTPGGYTF.

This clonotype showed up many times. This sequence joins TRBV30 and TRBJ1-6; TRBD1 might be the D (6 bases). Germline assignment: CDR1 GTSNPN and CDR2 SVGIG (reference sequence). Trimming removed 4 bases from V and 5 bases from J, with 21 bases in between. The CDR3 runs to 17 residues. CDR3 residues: CAWKGGGQLLDNSPLHF. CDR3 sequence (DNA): TGTGCCTGGAAGGGTGGTGGACAGTTATTAGATAATTCACCCCTCCACTTT. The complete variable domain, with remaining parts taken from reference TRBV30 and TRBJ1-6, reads SQTIHQWPATLVQPVGSPLSLECTVEGTSNPNLYWYRQAAGRGLQLLFYSVGIGQISSEVPQNLSASRPQDRQFILSSKKLLLSDSGFYLCAWKGGGQLLDNSPLHFGNGTRLTVT.

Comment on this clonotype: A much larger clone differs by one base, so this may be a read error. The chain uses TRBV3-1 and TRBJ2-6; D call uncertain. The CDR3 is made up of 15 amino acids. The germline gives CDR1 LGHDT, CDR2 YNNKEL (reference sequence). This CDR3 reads CASSQDVSEANVLTF. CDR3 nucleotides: TGTGCCAGCAGCCAAGACGTCTCTGAGGCCAACGTCCTGACTTTC.

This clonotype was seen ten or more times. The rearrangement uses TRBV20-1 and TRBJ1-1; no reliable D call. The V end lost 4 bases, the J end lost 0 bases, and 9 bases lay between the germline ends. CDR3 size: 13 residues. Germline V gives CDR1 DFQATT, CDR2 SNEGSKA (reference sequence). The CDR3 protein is CSAIGLMNTEAFF. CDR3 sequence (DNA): TGCAGTGCTATCGGTCTCATGAACACTGAAGCTTTCTTT.

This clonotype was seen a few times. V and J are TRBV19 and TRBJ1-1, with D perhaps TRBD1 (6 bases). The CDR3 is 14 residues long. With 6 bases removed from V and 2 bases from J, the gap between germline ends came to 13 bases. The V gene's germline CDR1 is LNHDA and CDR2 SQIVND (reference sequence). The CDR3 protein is CASRSADSNTEAFF. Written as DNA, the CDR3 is TGTGCCAGTAGGAGTGCGGACAGTAACACTGAAGCTTTCTTT.

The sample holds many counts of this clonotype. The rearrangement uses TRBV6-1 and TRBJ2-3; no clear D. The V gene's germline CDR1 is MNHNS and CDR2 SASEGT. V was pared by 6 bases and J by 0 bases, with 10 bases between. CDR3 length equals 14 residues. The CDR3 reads CASSGYLSTDTQYF. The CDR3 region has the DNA TGTGCCAGCAGCGGCTATCTCAGCACAGATACGCAGTATTTT.

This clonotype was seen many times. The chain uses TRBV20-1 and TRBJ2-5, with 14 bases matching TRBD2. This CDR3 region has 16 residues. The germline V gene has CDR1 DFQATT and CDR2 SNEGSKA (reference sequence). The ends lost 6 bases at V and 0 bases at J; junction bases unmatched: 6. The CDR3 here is CSAGTSGGPYQETQYF. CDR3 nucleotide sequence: TGCAGTGCAGGGACTAGCGGGGGCCCCTACCAAGAGACCCAGTACTTC.

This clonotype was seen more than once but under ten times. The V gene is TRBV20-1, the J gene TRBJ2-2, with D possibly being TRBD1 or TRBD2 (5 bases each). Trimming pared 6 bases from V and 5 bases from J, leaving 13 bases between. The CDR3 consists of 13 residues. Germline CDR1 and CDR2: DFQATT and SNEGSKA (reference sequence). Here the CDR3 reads CSANRDGTGELFF. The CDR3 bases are TGCAGTGCAAACCGGGACGGGACCGGGGAGCTGTTTTTT.

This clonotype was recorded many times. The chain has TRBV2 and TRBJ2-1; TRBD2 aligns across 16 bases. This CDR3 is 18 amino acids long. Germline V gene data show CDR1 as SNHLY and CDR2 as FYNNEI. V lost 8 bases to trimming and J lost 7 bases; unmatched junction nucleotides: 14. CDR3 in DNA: TGTGCCAGCCTAAGAGCCGGGACTAGCGGGAGGGCGGGAAATGAGCAGTTCTTC. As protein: CASLRAGTSGRAGNEQFF.

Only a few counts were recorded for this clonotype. The CDR3 sequence: CSAPGHAESAYEQFF. DNA for the CDR3: TGCAGTGCTCCTGGACACGCCGAGTCCGCCTACGAGCAGTTCTTC. The chain employs TRBV20-1 and TRBJ2-7, with D possibly being TRBD1 (5 bases). Near its end, the DNA agrees better with TRBJ2-1, so the J call may be wrong. There are 15 residues in the CDR3. CDR1 is DFQATT, CDR2 SNEGSKA, per germline (reference sequence).

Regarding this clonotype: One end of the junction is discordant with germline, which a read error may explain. The CDR3 DNA follows: TGTGCCAGCAGCTTGAGCGGGAGATCCTGCAATGAGCAGTTCTTC. Its translation is CASSLSGRSCNEQFF. J is TRBJ2-1 and V is TRBV6-2 or TRBV6-3, with 8 bases identical to TRBD2. Germline V gene data show CDR1 as MNHEY and CDR2 as SVGEGT. The CDR3 runs to 15 residues.

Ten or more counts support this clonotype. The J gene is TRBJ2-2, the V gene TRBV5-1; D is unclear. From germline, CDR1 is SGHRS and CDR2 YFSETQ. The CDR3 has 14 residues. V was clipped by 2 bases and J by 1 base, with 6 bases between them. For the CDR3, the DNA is TGCGCCAGCAGCTTCTCAGGGAACACCGGGGAGCTGTTTTTT. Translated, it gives CASSFSGNTGELFF.

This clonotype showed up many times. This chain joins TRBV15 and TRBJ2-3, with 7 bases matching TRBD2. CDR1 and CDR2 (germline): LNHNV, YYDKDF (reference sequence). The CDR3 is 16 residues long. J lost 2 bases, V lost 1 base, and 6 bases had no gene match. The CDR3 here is CATSRGGGRNTDTQYF. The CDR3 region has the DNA TGTGCCACCAGCAGAGGGGGGGGACGGAACACAGATACGCAGTATTTT.

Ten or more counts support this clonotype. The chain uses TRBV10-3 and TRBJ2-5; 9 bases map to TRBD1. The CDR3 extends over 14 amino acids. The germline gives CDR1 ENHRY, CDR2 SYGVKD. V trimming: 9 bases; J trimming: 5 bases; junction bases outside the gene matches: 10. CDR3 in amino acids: CAMRSQGARETQYF. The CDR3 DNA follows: TGTGCCATGAGATCACAGGGGGCGCGGGAGACCCAGTACTTC.

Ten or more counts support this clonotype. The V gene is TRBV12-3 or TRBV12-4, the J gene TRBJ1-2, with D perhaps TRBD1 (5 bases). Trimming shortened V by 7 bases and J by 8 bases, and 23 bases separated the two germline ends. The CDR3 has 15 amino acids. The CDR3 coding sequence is TGTGCCAGCACCCCGGGTTTGGCAGGGAGGCGAGGCTACACCTTC. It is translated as CASTPGLAGRRGYTF.

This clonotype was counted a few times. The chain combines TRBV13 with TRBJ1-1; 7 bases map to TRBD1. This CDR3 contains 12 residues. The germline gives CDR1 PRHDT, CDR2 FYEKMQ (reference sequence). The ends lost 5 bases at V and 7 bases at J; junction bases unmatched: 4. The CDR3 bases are TGTGCCAGCAGCGCGGGACAGAGTGAAGCTTTCTTT. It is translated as CASSAGQSEAFF.

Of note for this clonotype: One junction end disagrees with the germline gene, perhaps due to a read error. CDR3 sequence: CAWRPTSGATDMQYF. The CDR3, as DNA: TGTGCCTGGAGACCAACTAGCGGGGCCACAGATATGCAGTATTTT. V is TRBV30 and J is TRBJ2-3; 10 bases agree with TRBD2. This CDR3 contains 15 residues. Germline-derived CDR1 and CDR2 are GTSNPN and SVGIG (reference sequence). The variable domain in full, completed from reference TRBV30 and TRBJ2-3, reads SQTIHQWPATLVQPVGSPLSLECTVEGTSNPNLYWYRQAAGRGLQLLFYSVGIGQISSEVPQNLSASRPQDRQFILSSKKLLLSDSGFYLCAWRPTSGATDMQYFGPGTRLTVL.

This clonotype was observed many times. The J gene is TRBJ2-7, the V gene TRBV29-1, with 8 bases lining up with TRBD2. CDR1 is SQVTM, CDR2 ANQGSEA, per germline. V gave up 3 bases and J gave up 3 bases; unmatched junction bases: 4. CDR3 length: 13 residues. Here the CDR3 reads CSVEAGGFYEQYF. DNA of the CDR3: TGCAGCGTTGAGGCGGGGGGTTTCTACGAGCAGTACTTC.

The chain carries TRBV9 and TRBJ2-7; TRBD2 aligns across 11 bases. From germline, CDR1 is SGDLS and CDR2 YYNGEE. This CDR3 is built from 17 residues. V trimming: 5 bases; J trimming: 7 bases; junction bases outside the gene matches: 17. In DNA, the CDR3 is TGTGCCAGCAGGCGTAGAATAGCGGGAGGGCCGGGGAATGAGCAGTACTTC. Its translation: CASRRRIAGGPGNEQYF.